This is a list of T cell receptor beta chains from one sample in a study of T-cell memory formation after mild COVID-19. From the 5' RACE reads, TCRdb called clonotypes with MiXCR, one entry per CDR3 protein. Counted here are 150,000 or so distinct CDR3 sequences, roughly 10% occurring once; the ten biggest clones make up roughly 3.8%. The material sequenced was PBMCs or a T cell subset sorted from them (not recorded which). The receptors were gathered from a man younger than 35 who had mild COVID-19 (a few samples of this study predate the infection). Cell type and time point are not known. CDR3s include the opening cysteine and the closing phenylalanine or tryptophan. Each record gives: V gene, clone size, D gene, J gene, CDR3 DNA, CDR3 protein. D genes are given only for firm matches. For some rows the clone size is stated as once, few or many, or as a class when expanded; others skip it.

>TRBV6-2/TRBV6-3|-|-|TRBJ2-3
TGTGCCAGCGGAGGGAGACGACGAGACAACGGGGGCCGGGATACGCAGTATTTT
CASGGRRRDNGGRDTQYF
>TRBV29-1|-|TRBD1|TRBJ1-4
TGCAGCGTCCTCGGGACAGGGTTCACTAATGAAAAACTGTTTTTT
CSVLGTGFTNEKLFF
>TRBV2|-|-|TRBJ2-2
TGTGCCAGCAGTGAGCAGGGTGGGAACACCGGGGAGCTGTTTTTT
CASSEQGGNTGELFF
>TRBV7-2|many|-|TRBJ1-1
TGTGCCAGCAGGCTCGAAGAGGGGGCTTTCTTT
CASRLEEGAFF
>TRBV6-5|many|-|TRBJ2-3
TGTGCCAGCAGACGGGGGGCCCCCCGCACAGATACGCAGTATTTT
CASRRGAPRTDTQYF
>TRBV7-3|few|-|TRBJ1-2
TGTGCCAGCAGCGTTGGACAGAACTATGGCTACACCTTC
CASSVGQNYGYTF
>TRBV5-1|many|TRBD2|TRBJ2-2
TGCGCCAGCAGCCGGGGACTAGCTACCACCGGGGAGCTGTTTTTT
CASSRGLATTGELFF
>TRBV3-1|-|TRBD2|TRBJ2-4
TGTGCCAGTGCTAGCGGGGAAAAAAACATTCAGTACTTC
CASASGEKNIQYF
>TRBV10-2|few|-|TRBJ1-5
TGCGCCAGCAGTGAGTCGGGACCCCACCAGCCCCAGCATTTT
CASSESGPHQPQHF
>TRBV7-9|-|TRBD2|TRBJ2-5
TGTGCCAGCAGCAAACGGGGCGGGGGGACGACCTTCCAAGAGACCCAGTACTTC
CASSKRGGGTTFQETQYF